Shown below are 9 T cell receptor beta chains from a single sample sequenced in a study of cytomegalovirus exposure and HLA in healthy donors. Measured with immunoSEQ multiplex PCR; TCRdb has only the in-frame clones, and not every one. The sample includes approximately 160,000 clones, about 90% of them seen just once. The sequenced sample was PBMCs. The source is a woman under 30 in good health and CMV-seropositive.

This chain connects TRBV7-2 to TRBJ2-1, with D tentatively TRBD1 (6 bases). This CDR3 is built from 14 residues. V was clipped by 4 bases and J by 4 bases, with 11 bases between them. The germline CDR1 and CDR2 sequences are SGHTA and FQGNSA. The CDR3 region is CASSSRTEYNEQFF. In nucleotides, the CDR3 is TGTGCCAGCAGCTCCCGGACAGAATACAATGAGCAGTTCTTC.

J is TRBJ2-7 and V is TRBV11-3, with TRBD2 as a possible D gene (7 bases). The CDR3 sequence is 15 residues long. V was trimmed by 5 bases and J by 4 bases, leaving 18 bases between them. Germline V gives CDR1 SGHNT, CDR2 YENEEA. The CDR3 DNA reads as TGTGCCAGCAGCGCCCCTGTGGGGGGGCTGTACGAGCAGTACTTC. Protein sequence: CASSAPVGGLYEQYF.

This chain connects TRBV2 to TRBJ2-5; 9 bases match TRBD1. Unmatched junction bases numbered 7, after V lost 7 bases and J lost 1 base. This CDR3 is 15 amino acids long. Germline V gives CDR1 SNHLY, CDR2 FYNNEI. CDR3 nucleotide sequence: TGTGCCAGCAATCAACAGGGGGCTCCCCAAGAGACCCAGTACTTC. Translating gives CASNQQGAPQETQYF.

V gene TRBV29-1 combines with J gene TRBJ2-4, with a tentative D call TRBD2 (6 bases). This CDR3 region has 13 residues. Germline CDR1 is SQVTM and CDR2 is ANQGSEA. Trimming removed 6 bases from V and 8 bases from J, with 17 bases in between. The CDR3 region is CSVAIRDLDIQYF. The CDR3 DNA follows: TGCAGCGTCGCTATCCGGGACTTGGACATTCAGTACTTC.

The chain links TRBV2 to TRBJ1-2, with a tentative D call TRBD1 (6 bases). Looked up from germline, CDR1 is SNHLY and CDR2 is FYNNEI. V lost 8 bases, J lost 7 bases, and 11 bases lay in between. This CDR3 is built from 11 residues. The CDR3 region has the DNA TGTGCCAGCGGTACAGGGTTTGGCTACACCTTC. Amino acids: CASGTGFGYTF.

This clone occurred once. This chain links TRBV4-2 with TRBJ2-5, with D maybe TRBD2 (5 bases). The CDR3 spans 13 residues. Trimming took 0 bases from V and 4 from J, leaving 6 bases between them. Germline CDR1 is LGHNA and CDR2 is YNFKEQ. The CDR3 DNA follows: TGTGCCAGCAGCCAAGAACGGGGAGAGACCCAGTACTTC. Its translation: CASSQERGETQYF.

The chain is built from TRBV21-1 and TRBJ1-4; the tabulated D call, TRBD1, remains unverified against the DNA. TRBV21-1 is listed as a pseudogene. This CDR3 has 15 amino acids. The CDR3 DNA follows: TGTGCCAGCAGCAGGCCCATTACACGCCCGGAAAAACTGTTTTTT. Its protein is CASSRPITRPEKLFF.

The chain carries TRBV7-3 and TRBJ1-4, with D unresolved. The germline V gene encodes CDR1 SGHTA and CDR2 FQGTGA. The CDR3 has 13 residues. V was clipped by 11 bases and J by 8 bases, with 18 bases between them. The CDR3 loop reads CAAGPGEVEKLFF. CDR3 nucleotides: TGTGCCGCCGGCCCGGGAGAGGTGGAAAAACTGTTTTTT.

This rearrangement joins TRBV1 to TRBJ2-7; TRBD2 is the table's D call and was not checked against the DNA. TRBV1 is listed as a pseudogene. The CDR3 is made up of 14 amino acids. As DNA, the CDR3 is TGCACCAGCAGCCAAGTCCCGCGAGAGAGCGAGCAGTACTTC. Translating it yields CTSSQVPRESEQYF.